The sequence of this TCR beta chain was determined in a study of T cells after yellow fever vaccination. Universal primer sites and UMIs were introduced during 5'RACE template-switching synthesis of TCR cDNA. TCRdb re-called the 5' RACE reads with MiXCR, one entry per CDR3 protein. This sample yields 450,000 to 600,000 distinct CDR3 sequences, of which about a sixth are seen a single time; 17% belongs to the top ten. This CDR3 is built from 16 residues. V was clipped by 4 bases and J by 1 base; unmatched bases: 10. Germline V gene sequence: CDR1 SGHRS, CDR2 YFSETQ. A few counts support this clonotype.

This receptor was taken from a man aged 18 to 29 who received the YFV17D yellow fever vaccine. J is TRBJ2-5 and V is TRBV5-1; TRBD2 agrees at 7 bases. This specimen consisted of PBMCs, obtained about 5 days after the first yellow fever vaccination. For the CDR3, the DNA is TGCGCCAGCAGCGGGATGGTAGCGGGCTCCCAAGAGACCCAGTACTTC. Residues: CASSGMVAGSQETQYF.